A selection of T cell receptor beta chains follows, all from one sample in a study of a mutant IDH1 vaccine in newly diagnosed glioma. These TCRs are of unknown antigen specificity. Using immunoSEQ multiplex PCR, the repertoire was profiled, and TCRdb retains in-frame clones only, with some absent. Of roughly 60,000 clones in the sample, under 90% are singletons; the top ten hold 6.2%. The sequencing used PBMCs, collected from a glioma patient whose treatment included an IDH1 peptide vaccine. Receptors were obtained from a man aged 35-49 years with glioma. Both conserved end residues are part of each CDR3. D genes are given only for firm matches. Size is stated for part of the rows, as once, few or many counts, or as a class when the clone is expanded.

DNA,CDR3,V,size,J,D
TGTGCCACCAGCAGAGATCGGGACGGCTATGGCTACACCTTC,CATSRDRDGYGYTF,TRBV15,.,TRBJ1-2,.
TGCGCCAGCAGCCAACCCGGGACAGGGGCCTACGAGCAGTACTTC,CASSQPGTGAYEQYF,TRBV4-1,.,TRBJ2-7,TRBD1
TGTGCCAGCACCGCACGGGAAAAACTGTTTTTT,CASTAREKLFF,TRBV2,.,TRBJ1-4,.
TGTGCCAGCAGGTACAGGGGAGAAAACACCATATATTTT,CASRYRGENTIYF,TRBV6-1,.,TRBJ1-3,TRBD1
TGTGCCAGCAGTCAATTTAGGACAGGGACCACTGAAGCTTTCTTT,CASSQFRTGTTEAFF,TRBV6-1,.,TRBJ1-1,TRBD1
TGTGCCTGGAGGGGAGGGACGCGGAGCGAGCAGTACTTC,CAWRGGTRSEQYF,TRBV30,.,TRBJ2-7,TRBD2
TGCGCCAGCAGCTTGCTCGTGGAGTCCTACAATGAGCAGTTCTTC,CASSLLVESYNEQFF,TRBV5-1,.,TRBJ2-1,.
TGCAGCGTTCCAAGCACAGATACGCAGTATTTT,CSVPSTDTQYF,TRBV29-1,.,TRBJ2-3,.
TGTGCCAGCAGCCTAGGTTATAGCAATCAGCCCCAGCATTTT,CASSLGYSNQPQHF,TRBV6-5,.,TRBJ1-5,.
TGCAGCGTCAGACAGGTGGCTACCTACGAGCAGTACTTC,CSVRQVATYEQYF,TRBV29-1,.,TRBJ2-7,.
TGTGCCAGCAGCGGAACGGGGGGGGTCGACGAGCAGTACTTC,CASSGTGGVDEQYF,TRBV9,many,TRBJ2-7,TRBD2
TGTGCCAGTAGTCTAAGTACAGGATACGAGCAGTACTTC,CASSLSTGYEQYF,TRBV19,.,TRBJ2-7,.
TGTGCCAGCAGCTTCACTGGGGACGGGTCTGGAAACACCATATATTTT,CASSFTGDGSGNTIYF,TRBV7-9,.,TRBJ1-3,.
TGTGCCAGCAGCTTGGGGGCTTCTTCTTCCTACGAGCAGTACTTC,CASSLGASSSYEQYF,TRBV5-8,once,TRBJ2-7,.
TGTGCCAGCAGCTTGGTTAGCTCTGGGGCCAACGTCCTGACTTTC,CASSLVSSGANVLTF,TRBV5-7,.,TRBJ2-6,.
TGCAGCGTTGAAGTAGTGGGCGCCTCCATATACAATGAGCAGTTCTTC,CSVEVVGASIYNEQFF,TRBV29-1,.,TRBJ2-1,.
TGCGCCAGCAGCCCAGGGCGGGGACAGCCCTACAATGAGCAGTTCTTC,CASSPGRGQPYNEQFF,TRBV5-1,.,TRBJ2-1,.
TGCGCCAGCCGGCTTCGGGGTTCAGATACGCAGTATTTT,CASRLRGSDTQYF,TRBV5-1,.,TRBJ2-3,.
TGCGCCAGCAGCCAAGGACCAGGGGGTTATGAGCAGTACTTC,CASSQGPGGYEQYF,TRBV4-1,.,TRBJ2-7,TRBD1
TGCGCCAGCAGCAGGAAAGACAGGGGGGTCACTGAAGCTTTCTTT,CASSRKDRGVTEAFF,TRBV5-1,once,TRBJ1-1,TRBD1